Listed below are T cell receptor beta chains from one sample, sequenced in a study of cytomegalovirus exposure and HLA in healthy donors. Assay: immunoSEQ multiplex PCR; the TCRdb copy retains only in-frame clones and omits some. The sample yields about 65,000 clones, just under 80% seen once. The sample consisted of PBMCs. The receptors shown here come from a woman aged 25-40 years in good health and CMV-seronegative. CDR3s include the opening cysteine and the closing phenylalanine or tryptophan. A D gene is named only where the DNA matches it firmly. Size values are once, few and many counts, or a class for expanded clones, and some rows have none.

CAIKGEGSYEQYF TGTGCCATCAAAGGGGAGGGGTCCTACGAGCAGTACTTC TRBD2 TRBJ2-7 . TRBV10-3
CASSVTGPGSGELFF TGTGCCAGCAGCGTGACAGGGCCTGGGTCCGGGGAGCTGTTTTTT TRBD1 TRBJ2-2 . TRBV9
CASALRSNQPQHF TGTGCTAGTGCCCTCCGGAGCAATCAGCCCCAGCATTTT . TRBJ1-5 . TRBV12-5
CGSRVGYGYTF TGTGGCAGCAGGGTTGGCTATGGCTACACCTTC . TRBJ1-2 . TRBV30
CASSLMQGLNTEAFF TGTGCCAGCAGCTTAATGCAGGGGCTGAACACTGAAGCTTTCTTT . TRBJ1-1 . TRBV11-2
CSGQGLSYEQYF TGCAGCGGACAGGGGCTTTCCTACGAGCAGTACTTC TRBD1 TRBJ2-7 . TRBV29-1
CASNEPGSNQPQHF TGTGCCAGCAACGAGCCGGGGAGCAATCAGCCCCAGCATTTT . TRBJ1-5 . TRBV2
CAWSVGQGAYEQYF TGTGCCTGGAGTGTGGGGCAGGGCGCCTACGAGCAGTACTTC . TRBJ2-7 few TRBV30
CASSQDTLDLEQYF TGCGCCAGCAGCCAAGATACTCTTGATCTCGAGCAGTACTTC . TRBJ2-7 few TRBV4-3
CAWSLQGAQGYTF TGTGCCTGGAGTCTACAGGGGGCACAAGGCTACACCTTC TRBD1 TRBJ1-2 few TRBV30
CASSTGTGVVGANVLTF TGTGCCAGCAGTACCGGGACAGGGGTTGTGGGGGCCAACGTCCTGACTTTC TRBD1 TRBJ2-6 . TRBV2
CASTPGPAGSTEAFF TGTGCCAGTACCCCAGGGCCCGCCGGGAGCACTGAAGCTTTCTTT . TRBJ1-1 few TRBV19
CAWKPGQGFRELFF TGTGCCTGGAAGCCGGGACAGGGGTTTCGGGAGCTGTTTTTT TRBD1 TRBJ2-2 . TRBV30
CASSELIETGRWADTQYF TGTGCCAGCAGTGAACTAATCGAGACAGGGAGGTGGGCAGATACGCAGTATTTT . TRBJ2-3 . TRBV2
CASSQSSGSGYF TGTGCCAGCAGCCAATCGTCCGGGTCGGGGTACTTC . TRBJ2-7 . TRBV16
CASSAGDTLNYGYTF TGTGCCAGCAGCGCCGGGGACACACTAAACTATGGCTACACCTTC . TRBJ1-2 . TRBV9
CASSDLADESSYNEQFF TGTGCCAGCAGTGACTTAGCGGACGAAAGCTCCTACAATGAGCAGTTCTTC . TRBJ2-1 . TRBV2
CASSSSFRQPQHF TGTGCCAGCAGTTCTTCCTTTCGGCAGCCCCAGCATTTT . TRBJ1-5 . TRBV28
CASGKGQYTEAFF TGTGCCAGCGGAAAGGGACAATACACTGAAGCTTTCTTT . TRBJ1-1 . TRBV2
CAWSPGDRGGYTF TGTGCCTGGAGTCCCGGGGACAGGGGTGGCTACACCTTC TRBD1 TRBJ1-2 . TRBV30
CASSLNRLAGDLNTGELFF TGTGCCAGCAGCTTGAACCGACTAGCGGGGGACCTAAACACCGGGGAGCTGTTTTTT TRBD2 TRBJ2-2 . TRBV11-2
CASRFTRMNYTF TGTGCCAGCAGATTCACTAGGATGAACTACACCTTC . TRBJ1-2 once TRBV11-3
CASSSLAGQGPQHF TGTGCCAGCAGTTCCCTGGCTGGACAGGGACCCCAGCATTTT TRBD1 TRBJ1-5 once TRBV28
CASRSPSNPDSPLHF TGTGCCAGCCGGAGTCCCTCCAATCCGGATTCACCCCTCCACTTT . TRBJ1-6 . TRBV6-5
CASSQVGRLAGRETQYF TGTGCCAGCAGCCAAGTTGGCCGGCTAGCGGGAAGAGAGACCCAGTACTTC TRBD2 TRBJ2-5 . TRBV14
CASRSWTVNYGYTF TGTGCCAGCAGGTCTTGGACAGTTAACTATGGCTACACCTTC . TRBJ1-2 . TRBV5-6
CASRAVAENQPQHF TGTGCCAGCAGAGCGGTGGCAGAGAATCAGCCCCAGCATTTT . TRBJ1-5 . TRBV2
CASSQGLAQGYNQPQHF TGCGCCAGCAGCCAAGGACTCGCCCAGGGCTACAATCAGCCCCAGCATTTT . TRBJ1-5 . TRBV4-1
CASRTQRTEAFF TGTGCCAGCAGAACACAGAGAACTGAAGCTTTCTTT . TRBJ1-1 . TRBV27
CATSRETGGLETQYF TGTGCCACCAGCAGAGAAACGGGGGGCCTAGAGACCCAGTACTTC . TRBJ2-5 . TRBV15
CASSFSRTNYPDYEQYF TGTGCCAGCAGCTTCTCCCGGACAAATTACCCCGACTACGAGCAGTACTTC . TRBJ2-7 . TRBV11-2
CASSLSRGLAGNNEQFF TGTGCCAGCAGCTTATCCCGGGGGCTAGCGGGGAACAATGAGCAGTTCTTC TRBD2 TRBJ2-1 . TRBV7-9
CASSVGTGGPDTQYF TGTGCCAGCAGCGTAGGGACAGGGGGACCAGATACGCAGTATTTT TRBD1 TRBJ2-3 few TRBV9
CASTRGGANTEAFF TGTGCCAGCACTAGGGGGGGAGCTAACACTGAAGCTTTCTTT . TRBJ1-1 few TRBV6-1
CAWSFIWDREYEQYF TGTGCCTGGAGTTTCATTTGGGACAGGGAGTACGAGCAGTACTTC TRBD1 TRBJ2-7 . TRBV30
CASSYSGQGEQFF TGTGCCAGCAGTTACTCGGGACAGGGGGAGCAGTTCTTC TRBD1 TRBJ2-1 . TRBV6-6
CASNSFAGGVGSYTF TGTGCCAGCAATTCTTTCGCCGGAGGGGTGGGGTCCTACACCTTC . TRBJ1-2 . TRBV28
CASSQVRSLGQGGNEQFF TGCGCCAGCAGCCAAGTCCGTTCTTTAGGGCAGGGTGGAAATGAGCAGTTCTTC . TRBJ2-1 . TRBV4-1
CAWSLTSGGETQYF TGTGCCTGGAGTTTAACTAGCGGAGGAGAGACCCAGTACTTC TRBD2 TRBJ2-5 . TRBV30
CASSASRDRVTKNIQYF TGTGCCAGTAGTGCAAGCCGGGACAGGGTAACCAAAAACATTCAGTACTTC TRBD1 TRBJ2-4 . TRBV19
CAWCPGRGNTEAFF TGTGCCTGGTGTCCTGGTAGGGGGAACACTGAAGCTTTCTTT . TRBJ1-1 . TRBV30
CSVGTGIEQYF TGCAGCGTTGGGACAGGGATCGAGCAGTACTTC TRBD1 TRBJ2-7 . TRBV29-1
CASSQDLQGISGYTF TGTGCCAGCAGCCAAGATCTACAGGGAATATCGGGCTACACCTTC . TRBJ1-2 few TRBV4-2
CASSQDSSYNEQFF TGTGCCAGCAGTCAGGACAGTTCATACAATGAGCAGTTCTTC . TRBJ2-1 . TRBV11-3
CASSKTGSGELFF TGCGCCAGCAGCAAGACAGGGAGCGGGGAGCTGTTTTTT TRBD1 TRBJ2-2 few TRBV5-1
CAILCRGINYGYTF TGCGCCATCCTGTGCAGGGGAATTAACTATGGCTACACCTTC . TRBJ1-2 . TRBV23-1
CASSQENQGGDAGANVLTF TGCGCCAGCAGCCAAGAGAATCAGGGAGGTGATGCTGGGGCCAACGTCCTGACTTTC . TRBJ2-6 few TRBV4-3
CAWTGQSHYNSPLHF TGTGCCTGGACGGGACAGAGTCACTATAATTCACCCCTCCACTTT TRBD1 TRBJ1-6 . TRBV30
CASSRELSSYNEQFF TGCGCCAGCAGCCGAGAACTTAGCTCCTACAATGAGCAGTTCTTC . TRBJ2-1 . TRBV5-1
CASSRQDNQPQHF TGTGCCAGCTCGAGACAGGACAATCAGCCCCAGCATTTT . TRBJ1-5 . TRBV18
CASRADRGTNYGYTF TGTGCCAGCAGAGCGGACAGGGGCACTAACTATGGCTACACCTTC TRBD1 TRBJ1-2 few TRBV2
CASNRQYSNQPQHF TGTGCCAGCAATCGACAGTATAGCAATCAGCCCCAGCATTTT . TRBJ1-5 . TRBV2
CASSVTGGNTGELFF TGTGCCAGCAGTGTGACAGGTGGGAACACCGGGGAGCTGTTTTTT . TRBJ2-2 few TRBV6-4
CAWSVPGSLEKLFF TGTGCCTGGAGTGTACCGGGGTCACTTGAAAAACTGTTTTTT . TRBJ1-4 . TRBV30
CATSRALEDQETQYF TGTGCCACCAGCAGAGCCCTAGAAGACCAAGAGACCCAGTACTTC . TRBJ2-5 . TRBV15
CAWRVTGGSSEQYF TGTGCCTGGAGAGTGACAGGGGGTTCCTCCGAGCAGTACTTC TRBD1 TRBJ2-7 . TRBV30
CSVHTNHRTGSYGYTF TGCAGCGTTCACACCAACCACCGGACAGGGTCCTATGGCTACACCTTC TRBD1 TRBJ1-2 . TRBV29-1
CASSVGTEFYYEQYF TGTGCCAGTAGCGTCGGGACAGAGTTTTACTACGAGCAGTACTTC TRBD1 TRBJ2-7 . TRBV19
CASSLSSDNEQFF TGTGCCAGCAGTTTATCGTCGGACAATGAGCAGTTCTTC . TRBJ2-1 . TRBV27